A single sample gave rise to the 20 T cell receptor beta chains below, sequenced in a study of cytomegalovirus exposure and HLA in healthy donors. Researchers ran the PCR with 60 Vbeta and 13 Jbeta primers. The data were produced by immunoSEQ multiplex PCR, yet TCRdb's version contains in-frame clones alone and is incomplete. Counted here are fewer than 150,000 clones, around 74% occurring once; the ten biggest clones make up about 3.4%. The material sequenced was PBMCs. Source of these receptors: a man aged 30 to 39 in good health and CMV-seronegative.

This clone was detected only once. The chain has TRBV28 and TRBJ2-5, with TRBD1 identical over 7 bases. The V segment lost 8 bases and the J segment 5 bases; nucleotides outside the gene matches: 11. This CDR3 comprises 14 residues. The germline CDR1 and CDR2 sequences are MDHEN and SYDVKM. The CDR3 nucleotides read TGTGCCAGCGAATCAACTCAGGGGGTTGAGACCCAGTACTTC. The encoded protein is CASESTQGVETQYF.

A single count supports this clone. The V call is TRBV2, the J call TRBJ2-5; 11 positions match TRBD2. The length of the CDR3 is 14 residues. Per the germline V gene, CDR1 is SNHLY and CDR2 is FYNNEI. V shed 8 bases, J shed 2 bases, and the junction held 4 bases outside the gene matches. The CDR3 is CASGSGRGQETQYF. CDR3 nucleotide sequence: TGTGCCAGCGGTAGCGGGAGGGGACAAGAGACCCAGTACTTC.

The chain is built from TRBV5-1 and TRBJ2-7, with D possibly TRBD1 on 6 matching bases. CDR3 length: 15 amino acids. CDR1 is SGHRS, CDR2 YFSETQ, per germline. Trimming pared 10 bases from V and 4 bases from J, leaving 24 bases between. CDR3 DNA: TGCGCCGGACGTACTCCTCCAGGGGCCCCTTACGAGCAGTACTTC. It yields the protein CAGRTPPGAPYEQYF. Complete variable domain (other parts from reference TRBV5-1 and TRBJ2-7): KAGVTQTPRYLIKTRGQQVTLSCSPISGHRSVSWYQQTPGQGLQFLFEYFSETQRNKGNFPGRFSGRQFSNSRSEMNVSTLELGDSALYLCAGRTPPGAPYEQYFGPGTRLTVT.

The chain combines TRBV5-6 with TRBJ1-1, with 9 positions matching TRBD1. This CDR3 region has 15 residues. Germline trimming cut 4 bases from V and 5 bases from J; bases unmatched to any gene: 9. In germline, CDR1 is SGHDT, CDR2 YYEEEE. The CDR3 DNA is TGTGCCAGCAGCCTCAGGGGGACAGGGCTTACTGAAGCTTTCTTT. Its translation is CASSLRGTGLTEAFF.

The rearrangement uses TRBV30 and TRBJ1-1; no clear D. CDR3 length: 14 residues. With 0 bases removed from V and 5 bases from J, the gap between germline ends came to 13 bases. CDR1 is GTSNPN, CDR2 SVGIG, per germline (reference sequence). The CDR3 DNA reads TGTGCCTGGAGTGTACGATGGAGTGGGACTGAAGCTTTCTTT. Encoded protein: CAWSVRWSGTEAFF.

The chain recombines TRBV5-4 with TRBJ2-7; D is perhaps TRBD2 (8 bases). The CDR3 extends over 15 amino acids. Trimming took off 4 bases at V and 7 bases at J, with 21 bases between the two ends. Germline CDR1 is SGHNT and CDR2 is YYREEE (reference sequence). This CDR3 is CASSAGGRGEGEQYF. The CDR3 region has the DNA TGTGCCAGCAGCGCGGGGGGCAGGGGGGAAGGGGAGCAGTACTTC. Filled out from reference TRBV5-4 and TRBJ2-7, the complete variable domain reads ETGVTQSPTHLIKTRGQQVTLRCSSQSGHNTVSWYQQALGQGPQFIFQYYREEENGRGNFPPRFSGLQFPNYSSELNVNALELDDSALYLCASSAGGRGEGEQYFGPGTRLTVT.

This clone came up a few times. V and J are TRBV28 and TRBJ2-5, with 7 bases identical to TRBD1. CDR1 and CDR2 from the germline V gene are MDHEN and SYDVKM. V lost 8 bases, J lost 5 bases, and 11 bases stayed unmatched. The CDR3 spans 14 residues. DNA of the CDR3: TGTGCCAGCCACGGACAGGTCGTGTCGGAGACCCAGTACTTC. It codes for CASHGQVVSETQYF.

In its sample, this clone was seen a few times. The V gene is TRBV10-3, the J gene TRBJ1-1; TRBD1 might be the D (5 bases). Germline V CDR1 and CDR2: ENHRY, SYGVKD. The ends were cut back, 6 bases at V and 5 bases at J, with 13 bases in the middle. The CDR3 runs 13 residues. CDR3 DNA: TGTGCCATCAGCCGGGACTTCGGGACTGAAGCTTTCTTT. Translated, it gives CAISRDFGTEAFF.

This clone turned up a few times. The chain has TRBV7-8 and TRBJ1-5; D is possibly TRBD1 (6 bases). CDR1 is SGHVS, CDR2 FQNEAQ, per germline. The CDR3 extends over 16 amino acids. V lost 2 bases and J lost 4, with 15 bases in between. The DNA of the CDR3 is TGTGCCAGCAGCTTAAACATGCCAGGGGATAATCAGCCCCAGCATTTT. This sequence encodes CASSLNMPGDNQPQHF. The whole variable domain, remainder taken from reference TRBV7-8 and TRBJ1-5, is GAGVSQSPRYKVAKRGQDVALRCDPISGHVSLFWYQQALGQGPEFLTYFQNEAQLDKSGLPSDRFFAERPEGSVSTLKIQRTQQEDSAVYLCASSLNMPGDNQPQHFGDGTRLSIL.

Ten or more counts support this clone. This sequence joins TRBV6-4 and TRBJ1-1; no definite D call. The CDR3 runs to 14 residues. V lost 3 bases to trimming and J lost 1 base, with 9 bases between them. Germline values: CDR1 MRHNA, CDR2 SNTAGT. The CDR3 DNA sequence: TGTGCCAGCAGTGATTTTAGCAGGAACACTGAAGCTTTCTTT. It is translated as CASSDFSRNTEAFF.

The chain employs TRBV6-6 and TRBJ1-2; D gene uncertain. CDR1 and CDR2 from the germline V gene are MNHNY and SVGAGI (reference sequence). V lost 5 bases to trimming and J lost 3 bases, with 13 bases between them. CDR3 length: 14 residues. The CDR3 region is CASSPGLTYYGYTF. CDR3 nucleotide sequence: TGTGCCAGCAGTCCCGGACTAACTTACTATGGCTACACCTTC.

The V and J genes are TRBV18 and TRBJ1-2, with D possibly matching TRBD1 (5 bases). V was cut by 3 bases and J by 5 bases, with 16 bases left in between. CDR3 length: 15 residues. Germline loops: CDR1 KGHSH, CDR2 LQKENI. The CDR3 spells CASSPPAGPKYGYTF. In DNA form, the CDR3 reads TGTGCCAGCTCACCTCCCGCGGGACCGAAGTATGGCTACACCTTC.

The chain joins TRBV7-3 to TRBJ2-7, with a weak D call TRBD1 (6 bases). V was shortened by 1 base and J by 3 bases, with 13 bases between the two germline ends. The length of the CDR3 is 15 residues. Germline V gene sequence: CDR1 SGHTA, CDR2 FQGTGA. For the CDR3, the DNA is TGTGCCAGCAGCTTAAAGCCAGGGGATATCTACGAGCAGTACTTC. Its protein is CASSLKPGDIYEQYF.

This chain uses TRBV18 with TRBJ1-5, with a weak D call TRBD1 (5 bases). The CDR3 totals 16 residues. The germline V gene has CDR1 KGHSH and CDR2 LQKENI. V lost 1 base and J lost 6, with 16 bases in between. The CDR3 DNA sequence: TGTGCCAGCTCACCACAAGGGCAGGGTATCGGTCAGCCCCAGCATTTT. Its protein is CASSPQGQGIGQPQHF.

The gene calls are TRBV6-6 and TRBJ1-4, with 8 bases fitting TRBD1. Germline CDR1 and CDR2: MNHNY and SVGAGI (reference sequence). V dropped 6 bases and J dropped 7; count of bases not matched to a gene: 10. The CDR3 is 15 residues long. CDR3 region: CASRRSQGAGEKLFF. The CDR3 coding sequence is TGTGCCAGCAGGCGTAGCCAGGGGGCTGGTGAAAAACTGTTTTTT.

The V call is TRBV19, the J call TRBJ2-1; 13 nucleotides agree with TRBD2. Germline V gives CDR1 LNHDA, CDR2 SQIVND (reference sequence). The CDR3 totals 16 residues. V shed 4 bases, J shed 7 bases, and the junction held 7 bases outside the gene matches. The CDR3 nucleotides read TGTGCCAGTAGTACCCTACTAGCGGGAGGGATAAATGAGCAGTTCTTC. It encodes CASSTLLAGGINEQFF.

The CDR3 reads CAQNRGGEKLFF. The DNA of the CDR3 is TGTGCCCAGAACAGGGGCGGTGAAAAACTGTTTTTT. This chain connects TRBV30 to TRBJ1-4; 7 nucleotides align to TRBD1. The CDR3 is 12 amino acids. Germline V gene data show CDR1 as GTSNPN and CDR2 as SVGIG (reference sequence). Germline trimming cut 8 bases from V and 7 bases from J; bases unmatched to any gene: 7.

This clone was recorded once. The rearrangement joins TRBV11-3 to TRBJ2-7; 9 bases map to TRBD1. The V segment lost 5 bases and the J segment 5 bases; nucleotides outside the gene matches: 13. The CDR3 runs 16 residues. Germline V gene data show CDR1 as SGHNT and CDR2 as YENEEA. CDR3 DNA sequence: TGTGCCAGCAGCCCCCGAGGGGGGACAGGGTTTCACGAGCAGTACTTC. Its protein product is CASSPRGGTGFHEQYF.

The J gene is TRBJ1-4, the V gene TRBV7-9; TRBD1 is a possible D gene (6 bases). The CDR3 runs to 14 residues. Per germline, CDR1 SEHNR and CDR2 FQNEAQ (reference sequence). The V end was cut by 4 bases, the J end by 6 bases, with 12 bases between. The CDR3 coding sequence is TGTGCCAGCAGCTATGGGACACTCGATGAAAAACTGTTTTTT. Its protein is CASSYGTLDEKLFF.

The CDR3: CASSSQTGMAETQYF. As DNA, the CDR3 is TGTGCCAGCAGTTCACAGACAGGGATGGCAGAGACCCAGTACTTC. The chain has TRBV28 and TRBJ2-5, with TRBD1 matching 7 bases. This CDR3 is built from 15 residues. The V gene end was trimmed by 4 bases and the J gene end by 4 bases; junction bases not matched to a gene: 9. Per germline, CDR1 MDHEN and CDR2 SYDVKM.